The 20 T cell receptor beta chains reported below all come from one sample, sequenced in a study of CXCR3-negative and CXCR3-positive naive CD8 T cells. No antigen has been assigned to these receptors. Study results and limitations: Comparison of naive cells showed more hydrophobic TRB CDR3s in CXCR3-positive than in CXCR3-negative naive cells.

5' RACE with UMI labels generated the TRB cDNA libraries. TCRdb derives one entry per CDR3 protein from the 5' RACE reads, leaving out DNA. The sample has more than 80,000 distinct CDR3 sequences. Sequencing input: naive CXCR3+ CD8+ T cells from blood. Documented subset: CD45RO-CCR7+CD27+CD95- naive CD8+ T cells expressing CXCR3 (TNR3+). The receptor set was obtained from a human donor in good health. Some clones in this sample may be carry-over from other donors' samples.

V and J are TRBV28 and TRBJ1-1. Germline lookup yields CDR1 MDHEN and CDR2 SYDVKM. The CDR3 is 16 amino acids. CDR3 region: CASSLFRSHPNTEAFF.

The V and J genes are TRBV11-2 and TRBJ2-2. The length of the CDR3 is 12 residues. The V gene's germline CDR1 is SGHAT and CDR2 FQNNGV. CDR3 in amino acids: CASSLTPGELFF.

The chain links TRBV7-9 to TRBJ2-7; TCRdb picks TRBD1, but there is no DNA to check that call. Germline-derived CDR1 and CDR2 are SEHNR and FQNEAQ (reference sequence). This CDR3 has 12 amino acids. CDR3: CASSGTTDEQYF.

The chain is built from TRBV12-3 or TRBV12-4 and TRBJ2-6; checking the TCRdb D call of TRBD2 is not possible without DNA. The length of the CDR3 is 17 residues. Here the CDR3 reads CASSLDTLVGGANVLTF.

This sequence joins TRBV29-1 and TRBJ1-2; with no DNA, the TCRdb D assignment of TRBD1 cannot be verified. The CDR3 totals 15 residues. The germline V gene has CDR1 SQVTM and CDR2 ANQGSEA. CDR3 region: CSVGEQEGSNYGYTF.

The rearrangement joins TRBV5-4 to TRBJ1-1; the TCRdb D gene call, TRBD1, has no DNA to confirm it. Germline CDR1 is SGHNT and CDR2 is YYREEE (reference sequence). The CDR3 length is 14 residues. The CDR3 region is CATSPGPMNTEAFF.

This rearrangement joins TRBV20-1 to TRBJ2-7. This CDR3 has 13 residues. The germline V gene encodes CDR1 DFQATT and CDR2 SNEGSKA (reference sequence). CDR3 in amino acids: CSAWTRSSYEQYF.

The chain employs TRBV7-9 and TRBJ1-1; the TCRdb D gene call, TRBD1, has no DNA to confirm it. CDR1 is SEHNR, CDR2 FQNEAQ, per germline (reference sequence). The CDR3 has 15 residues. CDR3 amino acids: CASSFPGHPNTEAFF. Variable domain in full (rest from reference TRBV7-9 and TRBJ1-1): DTGVSQNPRHKITKRGQNVTFRCDPISEHNRLYWYRQTLGQGPEFLTYFQNEAQLEKSRLLSDRFSAERPKGSFSTLEIQRTEQGDSAMYLCASSFPGHPNTEAFFGQGTRLTVV.

CDR3 residues: CASSEGLAPSSYNEQFF. The genes are TRBV9 and TRBJ2-1; no DNA is available, so the TRBD2 call from TCRdb remains unchecked. CDR1 is SGDLS, CDR2 YYNGEE, per germline. This CDR3 contains 17 residues.

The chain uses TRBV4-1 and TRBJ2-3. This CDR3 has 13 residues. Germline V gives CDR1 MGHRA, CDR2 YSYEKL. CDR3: CASSQEQGDTQYF.

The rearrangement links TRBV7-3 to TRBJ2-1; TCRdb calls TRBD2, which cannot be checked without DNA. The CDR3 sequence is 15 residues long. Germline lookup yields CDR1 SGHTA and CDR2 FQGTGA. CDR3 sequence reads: CASSISSGSYNEQFF. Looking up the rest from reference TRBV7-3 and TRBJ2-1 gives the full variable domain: GAGVSQTPSNKVTEKGKYVELRCDPISGHTALYWYRQSLGQGPEFLIYFQGTGAADDSGLPNDRFFAVRPEGSVSTLKIQRTERGDSAVYLCASSISSGSYNEQFFGPGTRLTVL.

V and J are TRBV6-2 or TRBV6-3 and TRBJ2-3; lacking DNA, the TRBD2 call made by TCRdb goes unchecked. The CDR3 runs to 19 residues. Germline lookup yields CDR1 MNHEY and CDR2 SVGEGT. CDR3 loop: CASSYSLVAGGLSTDTQYF.

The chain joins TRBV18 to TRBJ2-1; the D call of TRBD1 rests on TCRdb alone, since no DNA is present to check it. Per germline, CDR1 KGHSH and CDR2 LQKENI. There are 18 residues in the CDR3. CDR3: CASSLWPGEDLSYNEQFF.

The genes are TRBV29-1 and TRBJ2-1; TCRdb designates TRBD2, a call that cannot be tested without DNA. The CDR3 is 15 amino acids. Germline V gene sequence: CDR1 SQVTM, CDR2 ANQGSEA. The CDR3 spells CSVFLAGGPIPEQSF.

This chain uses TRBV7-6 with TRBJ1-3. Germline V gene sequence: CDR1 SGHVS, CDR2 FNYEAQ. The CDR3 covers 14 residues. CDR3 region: CASSDVLSGNTIYF.

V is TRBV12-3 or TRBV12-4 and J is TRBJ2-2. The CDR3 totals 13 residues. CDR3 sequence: CASSLFPTGELFF.

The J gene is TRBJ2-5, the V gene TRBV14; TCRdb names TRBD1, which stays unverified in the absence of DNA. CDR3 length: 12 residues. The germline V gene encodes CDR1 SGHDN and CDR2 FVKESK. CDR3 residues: CASTPGGETQYF.

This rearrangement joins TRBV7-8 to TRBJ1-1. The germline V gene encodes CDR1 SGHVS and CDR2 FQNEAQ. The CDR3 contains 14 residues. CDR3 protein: CASSLAIGGTEAFF.

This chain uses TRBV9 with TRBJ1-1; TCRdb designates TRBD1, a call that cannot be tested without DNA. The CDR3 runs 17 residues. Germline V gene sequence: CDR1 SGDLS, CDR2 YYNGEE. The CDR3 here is CASSGQSPQGSGAEAFF. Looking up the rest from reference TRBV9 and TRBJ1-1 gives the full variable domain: DSGVTQTPKHLITATGQRVTLRCSPRSGDLSVYWYQQSLDQGLQFLIQYYNGEERAKGNILERFSAQQFPDLHSELNLSSLELGDSALYFCASSGQSPQGSGAEAFFGQGTRLTVV.

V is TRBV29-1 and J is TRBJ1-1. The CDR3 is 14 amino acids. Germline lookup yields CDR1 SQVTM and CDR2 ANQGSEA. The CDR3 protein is CSVEDRQKNTEAFF.